A single sample is the source of the 7 T cell receptor beta chains below, sequenced in a study of cytomegalovirus exposure and HLA in healthy donors. A multiplex PCR was run with 60 Vbeta primers and 13 Jbeta primers. This table comes from immunoSEQ multiplex PCR, and its TCRdb copy is limited to in-frame clones, with some not included. The table has some 160,000 clones, around 80% seen once. Specimen: PBMCs. The receptors derive from a male donor in good health and CMV-seronegative.

The chain is built from TRBV7-8 and TRBJ2-3, with D possibly matching TRBD2 (6 bases). V dropped 3 bases and J dropped 2 bases, with 9 bases sitting between them. The CDR3 is made up of 14 amino acids. Germline V lookup: CDR1 SGHVS, CDR2 FQNEAQ. CDR3 sequence reads: CASSFAGFTDTQYF. In DNA form, the CDR3 reads TGTGCCAGCAGCTTTGCGGGGTTCACAGATACGCAGTATTTT.

The J gene is TRBJ1-1, the V gene TRBV2; D ambiguous. The CDR3 extends over 14 amino acids. Germline V gives CDR1 SNHLY, CDR2 FYNNEI. The V end was cut by 4 bases, the J end by 1 base, with 10 bases between. The CDR3 is CASSVEVANTEAFF. The CDR3, as DNA: TGTGCCAGCAGTGTGGAGGTGGCGAACACTGAAGCTTTCTTT.

This clone has just one count. The CDR3 spells CSVLAVPTDTQYF. The CDR3 bases are TGCAGCGTGCTAGCGGTCCCGACAGATACGCAGTATTTT. The genes are TRBV29-1 and TRBJ2-3; TRBD2 agrees at 7 bases. The germline V gene encodes CDR1 SQVTM and CDR2 ANQGSEA. CDR3 length equals 13 residues. J lost 3 bases, V lost 6 bases, and 6 bases had no gene match.

This clone was counted a few times. The J gene is TRBJ2-7, the V gene TRBV4-2; TRBD2 agrees at 11 bases. CDR3 length equals 19 residues. Trimming cost V 3 bases and J 0 bases; bases outside gene matches: 13. Germline loops: CDR1 LGHNA, CDR2 YNFKEQ. The CDR3 nucleotides are TGTGCCAGCAGCCAGAACCCGGGACTAGCGGAGGCCTCCTCCTACGAGCAGTACTTC. Its translation is CASSQNPGLAEASSYEQYF.

The chain recombines TRBV5-6 with TRBJ2-3, with 10 bases fitting TRBD2. The CDR3 totals 17 residues. Germline V lookup: CDR1 SGHDT, CDR2 YYEEEE. Trimming took 1 base from V and 1 from J; bases not matched to a gene: 6. The chain's CDR3 is CASSLIPAGGGTDTQYF. CDR3 nucleotide sequence: TGTGCCAGCAGCTTGATCCCAGCGGGGGGGGGCACAGATACGCAGTATTTT.

Comment on this clone: A read error may produce the germline difference seen at one junction end. This chain connects TRBV7-9 to TRBJ1-3, with D unclear. There are 11 residues in the CDR3. CDR1 and CDR2 (germline): SEHNR, FQNEAQ (reference sequence). In DNA form, the CDR3 reads TGTTCCAGCAGCTACGGGGACACCATATATTTT. Amino acid sequence: CSSSYGDTIYF.

This chain joins TRBV6-1 and TRBJ1-6; 10 nucleotides align to TRBD1. V lost 1 base and J lost 10; bases outside the gene matches: 7. The CDR3 contains 16 residues. Germline V gene lookup returns CDR1 MNHNS and CDR2 SASEGT. The CDR3 nucleotides read TGTGCCAGCAGTGAAGAACCGGGACAGGGGCAATCACCCCTCCACTTT. Protein: CASSEEPGQGQSPLHF.